Each of the 28 T cell receptor beta chains below was sequenced from the same sample in a study of Graves' ophthalmopathy and Graves' hyperthyroidism (dated by TCRdb to about 2018). The sequencing machine was an Illumina HiSeq 2000. For repertoire sequencing, TCR beta CDR3 regions were amplified from RNA transcripts. The first round of RT-PCR was done with HTBI primers and the Qiagen OneStep RT-PCR kit, and was followed by a second round of multiplex PCR, then size selection and purification. TCRdb reprocessed the public reads (quality trimming at Q25 with fastp, clone calling with MiXCR) and kept in-frame beta chains. Every distinct CDR3 protein forms one entry, paired with its most common genes and DNA. The sample contains hundreds of thousands of distinct CDR3 sequences, roughly 39% of them found a single time. The ten most abundant clones make up more than 2.5% of the sample. Sequences were obtained from peripheral blood. The receptors were gathered from an adult man with Graves' ophthalmopathy.

Ten or more counts support this clonotype. A read error may produce the germline difference seen at one junction end. The genes are TRBV7-7 and TRBJ1-2; D is undetermined. CDR1 is SSHAT, CDR2 FNYEAQ, per germline (reference sequence). This CDR3 contains 15 residues. The CDR3 protein is CASRHTESYGYIPNF. DNA for the CDR3: TGTGCTAGCAGGCACACAGAATCCTATGGCTACATACCGAACTTC.

V usage is TRBV12-3 or TRBV12-4 and J usage is TRBJ2-7; tentatively, D is TRBD1 or TRBD2 (6 bases each). There are 15 residues in the CDR3. Trimming removed 2 bases at V and 0 bases at J, with 11 bases between. CDR3 DNA sequence: TGTGCCAGCAGTTTAACGGGGGCGAGCTCCTACGAGCAGTACTTC. It yields the protein CASSLTGASSYEQYF.

This clonotype was observed at least ten times. The V gene is TRBV12-3 or TRBV12-4, the J gene TRBJ1-5; possibly TRBD1 for D (5 bases). V was clipped by 8 bases and J by 5 bases, with 10 bases between them. This CDR3 is 12 amino acids long. In DNA form, the CDR3 reads TGTGCCAGCCAGGGTACGGATCAGCCCCAGCATTTT. Encoded protein: CASQGTDQPQHF.

About this clonotype itself: One junction end does not reproduce the germline sequence, and a read error may be involved. This rearrangement joins TRBV10-3 to TRBJ2-7; 10 positions agree with TRBD1. The V gene's germline CDR1 is ENHRY and CDR2 SYGVKD. This CDR3 has 15 amino acids. CDR3 protein: CASSYSRTGGNEQYF. CDR3 DNA sequence: TGTGCCAGCAGTTACTCAAGGACAGGGGGTAACGAGCAGTACTTC.

To note about this clonotype: This could be a read error, since a much larger clone is one nucleotide away. The rearrangement joins TRBV9 to TRBJ1-2; D is possibly TRBD1 (5 bases). CDR1 and CDR2 (germline): SGDLS, YYNGEE. The CDR3 has 15 amino acids. V was trimmed by 3 bases and J by 4 bases, leaving 16 bases between them. The CDR3 here is CASSGRGANIYGYTF. The CDR3 region has the DNA TGTGCCAGCAGCGGAAGGGGAGCAAATATCTATGGCTACACCTTC.

The rearrangement joins TRBV7-3 to TRBJ2-2; D might be TRBD1 (6 bases). The CDR3 has 18 amino acids. The V end lost 9 bases, the J end lost 5 bases, and 28 bases lay between the germline ends. Germline CDR1 and CDR2: SGHTA and FQGTGA. Here the CDR3 reads CASSIGSRGPRGTGELFF. The CDR3 DNA reads as TGTGCCAGTAGTATAGGTAGCAGGGGACCACGAGGAACCGGGGAGCTGTTTTTT.

Points on this clonotype: A read error is possible here, since a much larger clone lies one base away. This chain links TRBV11-3 with TRBJ1-2; D may be TRBD1 (6 bases). There are 15 residues in the CDR3. Trimming pared 6 bases from V and 7 bases from J, leaving 21 bases between. In germline, CDR1 is SGHNT, CDR2 YENEEA. The CDR3 sequence is CASSLQGAKASGYTF. The CDR3 coding sequence is TGTGCCAGCAGTCTACAGGGTGCCAAAGCTTCTGGCTACACCTTC.

This clonotype occurred many times. J is TRBJ2-5 and V is TRBV14, with TRBD1 matching 7 bases. V was clipped by 1 base and J by 2 bases; unmatched bases: 4. CDR3 length equals 15 residues. The germline CDR1 and CDR2 sequences are SGHDN and FVKESK. The CDR3: CASSQVPGQQETQYF. CDR3 in DNA: TGTGCCAGCAGCCAAGTCCCGGGACAGCAAGAGACCCAGTACTTC.

Points on this clonotype: Given a much more abundant clone one base away, this may be a read error. The J gene is TRBJ1-5, the V gene TRBV10-3; D gene uncertain. This CDR3 is built from 16 residues. Germline V gene sequence: CDR1 ENHRY, CDR2 SYGVKD. The CDR3 nucleotides are TGTGCCAGCAGTTACTCGGGAGTGGGAGGCAATCAGCTCCAGCATTTT. Translation: CASSYSGVGGNQLQHF.

The CDR3 here is CSGTANYGYTF. The CDR3 coding sequence is TGCAGCGGGACGGCAAACTATGGCTACACCTTC. The chain has TRBV29-1 and TRBJ1-2; D gene uncertain. Per the germline V gene, CDR1 is SQVTM and CDR2 is ANQGSEA. The CDR3 runs 11 residues. The V end lost 7 bases, the J end lost 2 bases, and 8 bases lay between the germline ends.

This clonotype was detected a few times. The V and J genes are TRBV14 and TRBJ2-2, with D maybe TRBD2 (5 bases). The germline V gene has CDR1 SGHDN and CDR2 FVKESK. The CDR3 is 16 amino acids. V lost 0 bases, J lost 6 bases, and 14 bases lay in between. The CDR3 loop reads CASSQDGAGYPGELFF. The CDR3 nucleotides read TGTGCCAGCAGCCAAGACGGTGCGGGTTATCCCGGGGAGCTGTTTTTT.

The CDR3 loop reads CSVEAGVGGYTF. In DNA form, the CDR3 reads TGCAGCGTTGAAGCAGGGGTCGGTGGCTACACCTTC. The chain combines TRBV29-1 with TRBJ1-2; D might be TRBD1 (6 bases). The germline CDR1 and CDR2 sequences are SQVTM and ANQGSEA. The CDR3 is 12 residues long. Trimming shortened V by 1 base and J by 7 bases, and 10 bases separated the two germline ends.

This clonotype was seen a few times. The V and J genes are TRBV2 and TRBJ2-7; D remains ambiguous. The J call is doubtful: the DNA matches TRBJ2-1 better. The CDR3 runs 11 residues. Germline V gives CDR1 SNHLY, CDR2 FYNNEI. The CDR3 loop is CAGAVEIEQFF. The DNA of the CDR3 is TGTGCCGGAGCAGTGGAGATTGAGCAGTTCTTC.

V is TRBV20-1 and J is TRBJ2-7, with 11 bases fitting TRBD2. The V gene end was trimmed by 2 bases and the J gene end by 4 bases; junction bases not matched to a gene: 13. CDR1 DFQATT and CDR2 SNEGSKA come from the germline V gene (reference sequence). The CDR3 is 17 amino acids. In DNA, the CDR3 is TGCAGTGCTAGACCCTCCGGTGCTAGCGGGAGGTCTTACGAGCAGTACTTC. Translated: CSARPSGASGRSYEQYF.

The chain links TRBV9 to TRBJ1-6; tentative D call: TRBD1 (5 bases). This CDR3 is 14 amino acids long. Trimming took 5 bases from V and 8 from J, leaving 14 bases between them. Germline V CDR1 and CDR2: SGDLS, YYNGEE. Here the CDR3 DNA reads TGTGCCAGCAGTGCCGGGGGTGAACATTCACCCCTCCACTTT. Translated: CASSAGGEHSPLHF. The variable domain in full, with the rest retrieved from reference TRBV9 and TRBJ1-6, is DSGVTQTPKHLITATGQRVTLRCSPRSGDLSVYWYQQSLDQGLQFLIQYYNGEERAKGNILERFSAQQFPDLHSELNLSSLELGDSALYFCASSAGGEHSPLHFGNGTRLTVT.

The CDR3 reads CSVDRGEPYEQYF. Written as DNA, the CDR3 is TGCAGCGTTGACAGGGGGGAGCCTTACGAGCAGTACTTC. J is TRBJ2-7 and V is TRBV29-1; possibly TRBD1 for D (7 bases). Germline CDR1 is SQVTM and CDR2 is ANQGSEA. V shed 3 bases and J shed 4 bases, with 13 bases lying between them. The CDR3 covers 13 residues.

This clonotype was found many times. The chain combines TRBV25-1 with TRBJ2-2, with D uncertain. With 4 bases removed from V and 2 bases from J, the gap between germline ends came to 5 bases. Germline V gives CDR1 MGHDK, CDR2 SYGVNS. The CDR3 runs 13 residues. The DNA of the CDR3 is TGTGCCAGCAGTGCGGGCAACACCGGGGAGCTGTTTTTT. The encoded protein is CASSAGNTGELFF. The variable domain in full, completed from reference TRBV25-1 and TRBJ2-2, reads EADIYQTPRYLVIGTGKKITLECSQTMGHDKMYWYQQDPGMELHLIHYSYGVNSTEKGDLSSESTVSRIRTEHFPLTLESARPSHTSQYLCASSAGNTGELFFGEGSRLTVL.

This clonotype has a handful of counts. This chain connects TRBV6-2 or TRBV6-3 to TRBJ2-7, with D perhaps TRBD1 (6 bases). Per germline, CDR1 MNHEY and CDR2 SVGEGT. There are 15 residues in the CDR3. The ends were cut back, 2 bases at V and 1 base at J, with 12 bases in the middle. CDR3 sequence reads: CASSYARTASYEQYF. CDR3 coding DNA: TGTGCCAGCAGTTACGCGAGGACAGCATCCTACGAGCAGTACTTC.

In this sample, this clonotype turned up a few times. This chain connects TRBV12-3 or TRBV12-4 to TRBJ2-6, with 10 bases aligning to TRBD1. The CDR3 has 18 residues. The J segment lost 0 bases and the V segment lost 6 bases, leaving 8 bases of the junction unmatched. CDR3: CASSLRTGGVSGANVLTF. In DNA, the CDR3 is TGTGCCAGCAGCCTACGGACAGGGGGGGTCTCTGGGGCCAACGTCCTGACTTTC.

This clonotype has a count of ten or more. The J gene is TRBJ1-2, the V gene TRBV6-6; 7 bases match TRBD1. After removal of 6 bases from V and 8 bases from J, the junction contained 9 bases not matched to a gene. Germline values: CDR1 MNHNY, CDR2 SVGAGI (reference sequence). The CDR3 has 13 amino acids. The CDR3 sequence: CASSRDRAKGYTF. The CDR3 nucleotides are TGTGCCAGCAGCCGCGACAGGGCAAAAGGCTACACCTTC.

This clonotype was recorded many times. A read error may account for a junction end that differs from germline. This chain links TRBV7-8 with TRBJ2-7, with 8 bases that match TRBD1. The CDR3 has 12 residues. The germline V gene encodes CDR1 SGHVS and CDR2 FQNEAQ. The CDR3 sequence is CASSFASGQADF. Here the CDR3 DNA reads TGTGCCAGCAGCTTCGCGTCGGGACAGGCGGACTTC. Variable domain in full (rest from reference TRBV7-8 and TRBJ2-7): GAGVSQSPRYKVAKRGQDVALRCDPISGHVSLFWYQQALGQGPEFLTYFQNEAQLDKSGLPSDRFFAERPEGSVSTLKIQRTQQEDSAVYLCASSFASGQADFGPGTRLTVT.

In regard to this clonotype: A junction boundary mismatches the germline segment, possibly from a read error. This rearrangement joins TRBV11-3 to TRBJ2-7, with a possible D match to TRBD2 (5 bases). The CDR3 is 13 amino acids. Germline loops: CDR1 SGHNT, CDR2 YENEEA. CDR3 in amino acids: CASSLDPGSELYF. CDR3 DNA: TGTGCCAGCAGCTTAGATCCGGGATCCGAGCTGTACTTC.

For this clonotype: A junction end diverges from the germline sequence, so it may reflect a read error. This chain connects TRBV10-3 to TRBJ2-7; unclear D gene. Germline V lookup: CDR1 ENHRY, CDR2 SYGVKD. This CDR3 comprises 11 residues. The CDR3 protein is CATSYTSGQYF. CDR3 DNA sequence: TGTGCCACCAGTTATACATCAGGGCAGTACTTC.

This rearrangement joins TRBV7-9 to TRBJ1-5, with 8 bases matching TRBD1. The CDR3 is 16 amino acids. Germline CDR1 and CDR2: SEHNR and FQNEAQ (reference sequence). The V segment lost 3 bases and the J segment 4 bases; nucleotides outside the gene matches: 8. The CDR3: CASSLRPGGGNQPQHF. Written as DNA, the CDR3 is TGTGCCAGCAGCTTGCGGCCAGGGGGCGGAAATCAGCCCCAGCATTTT.

This clonotype has a count of ten or more. J is TRBJ1-1 and V is TRBV9; a possible D gene is TRBD1 (5 bases). V was pared by 2 bases and J by 4 bases, with 12 bases between. Per the germline V gene, CDR1 is SGDLS and CDR2 is YYNGEE. CDR3 length: 14 residues. The CDR3 coding sequence is TGTGCCAGCAGCGTCAGTGGGGGTGGCACTGAAGCTTTCTTT. It specifies CASSVSGGGTEAFF. The whole variable domain, remainder taken from reference TRBV9 and TRBJ1-1, is DSGVTQTPKHLITATGQRVTLRCSPRSGDLSVYWYQQSLDQGLQFLIQYYNGEERAKGNILERFSAQQFPDLHSELNLSSLELGDSALYFCASSVSGGGTEAFFGQGTRLTVV.

This clonotype appeared a few times. The gene calls are TRBV20-1 and TRBJ1-1; D might be TRBD1 (6 bases). V was cut by 6 bases and J by 2 bases, with 16 bases left in between. From germline, CDR1 is DFQATT and CDR2 SNEGSKA (reference sequence). The CDR3 is 14 amino acids. CDR3 residues: CSASPRTDNTEAFF. CDR3 DNA sequence: TGCAGTGCGAGCCCCCGGACAGATAACACTGAAGCTTTCTTT.

This clonotype was counted many times. V usage is TRBV7-9 and J usage is TRBJ1-2; D not resolved. V dropped 7 bases and J dropped 1 base, with 16 bases sitting between them. Germline values: CDR1 SEHNR, CDR2 FQNEAQ (reference sequence). The CDR3 is 15 residues long. CDR3 loop: CASTQSRDLNYGYTF. In DNA form, the CDR3 reads TGTGCCAGCACCCAAAGCCGAGACCTTAACTATGGCTACACCTTC.

The chain links TRBV7-2 to TRBJ1-3, with 8 bases that match TRBD1. This CDR3 comprises 11 residues. Per germline, CDR1 SGHTA and CDR2 FQGNSA. J gave up 16 bases and V 6 bases, and 8 bases lay outside the gene matches. CDR3 sequence: CASRSRDRYYF. The CDR3, as DNA: TGTGCCAGCAGGAGTCGGGACAGGTACTATTTT.